A selection of T cell receptor beta chains follows, all from one sample in a study of T-cell memory formation after mild COVID-19. TCRdb reanalysed the 5' RACE reads using MiXCR and keeps one entry per CDR3 protein. The sample includes fewer than 650,000 distinct CDR3 sequences, 20% to 25% seen only once; the top ten take around 7.7%. Specimen: PBMCs or a T cell subset sorted from them (not recorded which). These receptor sequences come from an adult woman who had mild COVID-19 (a few samples of this study predate the infection). Cell type and time point are not known. The CDR3 runs from the conserved cysteine through the conserved F or W. Each record gives: V gene, D gene, CDR3 length, J gene, clone size, CDR3 protein, CDR3 DNA. A D gene is named only where the DNA matches it firmly. Where a row states a size, it is once, few, many or the class of an expanded clone; other rows omit it.

>TRBV7-9|TRBD1|15|TRBJ1-5|NA
CASSPIQGGDQPQHF
TGTGCCAGCAGCCCTATTCAAGGGGGCGATCAGCCCCAGCATTTT
>TRBV6-5|TRBD2|15|TRBJ2-1|NA
CASRIQLAGGNEQFF
TGTGCCAGCAGAATTCAACTAGCGGGAGGGAATGAGCAGTTCTTC
>TRBV5-1|NA|15|TRBJ2-5|few
CASSSSPGVQETQYF
TGCGCCAGCAGCTCCTCACCAGGAGTCCAAGAGACCCAGTACTTC
>TRBV7-8|TRBD1|18|TRBJ2-3|NA
CASSLGPYRGVRTDTQYF
TGTGCCAGCAGCTTGGGCCCATACAGGGGAGTGCGCACAGATACGCAGTATTTT
>TRBV4-2|TRBD2|15|TRBJ2-4|many
CASSPESGGGNIQYF
TGTGCCAGCAGCCCCGAGAGCGGGGGTGGAAACATTCAGTACTTC
>TRBV20-1|TRBD1|13|TRBJ2-2|many
CSANRGDTGELFF
TGCAGTGCTAACAGGGGGGACACCGGGGAGCTGTTTTTT
>TRBV19|TRBD1|20|TRBJ2-4|NA
CASSYRDRGTHRLAKNIQYF
TGTGCCAGTAGTTACCGGGACAGGGGGACGCATAGGCTAGCCAAAAACATTCAGTACTTC
>TRBV2|NA|13|TRBJ2-2|few
CASSESPTGELFF
TGTGCCAGCAGTGAATCCCCCACCGGGGAGCTGTTTTTT
>TRBV7-2|NA|18|TRBJ2-4|few
CASMNWPSGVLAKNIQYF
TGTGCCAGCATGAATTGGCCCTCGGGGGTTTTAGCCAAAAACATTCAGTACTTC
>TRBV24-1|NA|15|TRBJ1-2|NA
CATSDRRGPNYGYTF
TGTGCCACCAGTGATAGGCGGGGACCCAACTATGGCTACACCTTC
>TRBV30|NA|14|TRBJ2-5|NA
CAWSVQGTGETQYF
TGTGCCTGGAGTGTACAAGGCACTGGGGAGACCCAGTACTTC
>TRBV10-3|NA|15|TRBJ2-3|NA
CAISGRAPPTDTQYF
TGTGCCATCAGTGGCCGGGCACCACCCACAGATACGCAGTATTTT
>TRBV12-3/TRBV12-4|TRBD2|16|TRBJ2-3|once
CASSKRTSGRGDTQYF
TGTGCCAGCAGCAAAAGGACTAGCGGGAGGGGAGATACGCAGTATTTT
>TRBV7-2|TRBD1|15|TRBJ2-7|few
CASSLAGQYPYEQYF
TGTGCCAGCAGCTTAGCGGGACAGTACCCCTACGAGCAGTACTTC
>TRBV5-6|TRBD2|18|TRBJ2-1|many
CASSSQVLAGVTYNEQFF
TGTGCCAGCAGCTCACAAGTACTAGCGGGAGTGACCTACAATGAGCAGTTCTTC
>TRBV12-3/TRBV12-4|TRBD1|14|TRBJ1-2|few
CASSLRQGMWGYTF
TGTGCCAGCAGTTTACGACAGGGAATGTGGGGCTACACCTTC
>TRBV7-2|TRBD1|15|TRBJ1-2|NA
CASSLAKQGAYGYTF
TGTGCCAGCAGCTTAGCCAAACAGGGGGCGTATGGCTACACCTTC
>TRBV7-9|NA|14|TRBJ1-3|NA
CASSLSGPGGTIYF
TGTGCCAGCAGCTTATCAGGACCGGGGGGCACCATATATTTT
>TRBV20-1|NA|16|TRBJ2-2|few
CSARGPSRGRTGELFF
TGCAGTGCTAGAGGTCCTAGCCGGGGACGCACCGGGGAGCTGTTTTTT
>TRBV19|NA|15|TRBJ1-1|NA
CASNHPPGMNTEAFF
TGTGCCAGTAATCACCCGCCGGGTATGAACACTGAAGCTTTCTTT
>TRBV5-1|NA|15|TRBJ2-5|NA
CASSSSAGGQETQYF
TGCGCCAGCAGCTCTTCGGCTGGTGGTCAAGAGACCCAGTACTTC
>TRBV6-5|NA|13|TRBJ1-1|few
CASRATGTTEAFF
TGTGCCAGCAGGGCAACAGGGACCACTGAAGCTTTCTTT
>TRBV5-5|NA|17|TRBJ1-6|once
CASSFDRMMPYNSPLHF
TGTGCCAGCAGCTTCGACAGGATGATGCCCTATAATTCACCCCTCCACTTT
>TRBV3-1|NA|15|TRBJ1-4|NA
CASSHGTPSDEKLFF
TGTGCCAGCAGCCACGGAACCCCCTCGGATGAAAAACTGTTTTTT
>TRBV20-1|NA|16|TRBJ2-2|few
CSASPPGSLNTGELFF
TGCAGTGCTAGTCCCCCTGGCAGCCTGAACACCGGGGAGCTGTTTTTT
>TRBV3-1|NA|12|TRBJ1-4|NA
CASNTGFEKLFF
TGTGCCAGCAACACAGGGTTTGAAAAACTGTTTTTT
>TRBV4-2|NA|14|TRBJ2-1|NA
CASSSLTRYNEQFF
TGTGCCAGCAGCTCCTTGACCCGCTACAATGAGCAGTTCTTC
>TRBV30|NA|14|TRBJ1-1|NA
CAWSVLQGNTEAFF
TGTGCCTGGAGTGTACTACAGGGGAACACTGAAGCTTTCTTT
>TRBV6-2/TRBV6-3|NA|11|TRBJ2-7|few
CASALGDEQYF
TGTGCCAGCGCCTTAGGGGACGAGCAGTACTTC
>TRBV5-1|NA|14|TRBJ1-1|few
CASSLETFSAEAFF
TGCGCCAGCAGCTTAGAGACCTTCTCGGCTGAAGCTTTCTTT
>TRBV30|TRBD2|14|TRBJ2-3|NA
CAWSTLAGGRTQYF
TGTGCCTGGAGTACCTTAGCGGGAGGTAGGACGCAGTATTTT
>TRBV5-6|TRBD2|16|TRBJ2-7|NA
CASSYTRDYVSYEQYF
TGTGCCAGCAGCTACACCCGGGACTACGTCTCCTACGAGCAGTACTTC
>TRBV12-3/TRBV12-4|NA|14|TRBJ1-5|NA
CASSRPGGMEPQHF
TGTGCCAGCAGCAGACCCGGGGGGATGGAGCCCCAGCATTTT